This entry is about one T cell receptor (beta chain). As yet, its antigen is unknown. The study sampled nominally healthy donors, though unrecorded immune exposures were likely. Researchers ran the PCR with 60 Vbeta and 13 Jbeta primers. Method: immunoSEQ multiplex PCR; TCRdb's copy keeps in-frame clones and lacks some. The sample holds approximately 130,000 clones; roughly 79% are singletons and the top ten take less than 2.5%. The source of the sample is a study of cytomegalovirus exposure and HLA in healthy donors. Study as a whole: Early released data had around 89 million unique TCRs, all coming from HLA-typed donors.

CDR1 and CDR2 from the germline V gene are KGHSH and LQKENI. The V end was cut by 3 bases, the J end by 1 base, with 15 bases between. CDR3 length: 16 residues. Study-wide points: Compared with the roughly 700-donor mean, an Asian-associated ancestry cluster reportedly had fewer N-insertions, according to a later analysis. A later analysis found most CMV-associated TCR beta chains apparently HLA-restricted.

Material for sequencing was PBMCs. V gene TRBV18 combines with J gene TRBJ1-1, with D unresolved. The receptor comes from a woman aged 40-49 years in good health and CMV-seronegative. The CDR3 coding sequence is TGTGCCAGCTCACCTAGTCAACGGGCGGGGAACACTGAAGCTTTCTTT. Translation: CASSPSQRAGNTEAFF.